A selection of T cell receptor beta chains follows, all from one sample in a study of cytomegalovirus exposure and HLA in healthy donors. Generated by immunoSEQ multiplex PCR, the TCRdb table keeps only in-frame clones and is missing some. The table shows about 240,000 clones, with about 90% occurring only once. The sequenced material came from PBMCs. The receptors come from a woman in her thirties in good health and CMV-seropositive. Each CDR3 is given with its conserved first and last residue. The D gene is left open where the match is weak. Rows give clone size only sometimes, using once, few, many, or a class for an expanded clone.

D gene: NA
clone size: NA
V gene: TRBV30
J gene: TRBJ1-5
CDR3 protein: CAWGGGFSNQPQHF
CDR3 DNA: TGTGCCTGGGGCGGTGGGTTTAGCAATCAGCCCCAGCATTTT

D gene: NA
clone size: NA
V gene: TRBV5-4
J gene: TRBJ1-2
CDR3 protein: CASSLAGESGGYTF
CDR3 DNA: TGTGCCAGCAGCTTGGCGGGCGAAAGCGGTGGCTACACCTTC

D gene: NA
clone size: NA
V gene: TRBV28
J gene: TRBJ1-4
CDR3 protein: CASSSVVVSELTNEKLFF
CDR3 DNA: TGTGCCAGCAGTTCGGTTGTGGTTTCGGAGTTAACTAATGAAAAACTGTTTTTT

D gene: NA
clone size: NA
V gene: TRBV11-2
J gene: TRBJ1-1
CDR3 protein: CASSPSLTKNTEAFF
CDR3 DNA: TGTGCCAGCAGCCCGAGCCTGACAAAAAACACTGAAGCTTTCTTT

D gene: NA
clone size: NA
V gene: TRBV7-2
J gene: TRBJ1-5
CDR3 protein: CASSLVTGYQPQHF
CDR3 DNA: TGTGCCAGCAGCTTAGTGACAGGCTATCAGCCCCAGCATTTT

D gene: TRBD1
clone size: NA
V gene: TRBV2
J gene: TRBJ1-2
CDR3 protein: CASRHRDRAWGYTF
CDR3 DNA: TGTGCCAGCAGGCACCGGGACAGGGCATGGGGCTACACCTTC

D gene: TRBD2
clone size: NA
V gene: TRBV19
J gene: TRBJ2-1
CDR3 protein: CASSRTSGDSYNEQFF
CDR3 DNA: TGTGCCAGTAGCCGGACTAGCGGGGATTCCTACAATGAGCAGTTCTTC

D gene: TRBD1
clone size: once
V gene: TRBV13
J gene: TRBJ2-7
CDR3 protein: CASSTGTGVYEQYF
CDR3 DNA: TGTGCCAGCAGCACCGGGACAGGGGTCTACGAGCAGTACTTC

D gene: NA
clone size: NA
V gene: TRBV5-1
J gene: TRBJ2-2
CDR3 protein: CASSLQVPGELFF
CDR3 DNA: TGCGCCAGCAGCTTACAGGTCCCCGGGGAGCTGTTTTTT

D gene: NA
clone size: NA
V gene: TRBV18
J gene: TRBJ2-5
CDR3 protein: CASSRPGEETQYF
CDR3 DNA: TGTGCCAGCTCACGGCCAGGGGAGGAGACCCAGTACTTC

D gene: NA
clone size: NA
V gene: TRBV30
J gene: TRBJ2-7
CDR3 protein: CAWSHGESYEQYF
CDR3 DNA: TGTGCCTGGAGTCACGGGGAGTCCTACGAGCAGTACTTC

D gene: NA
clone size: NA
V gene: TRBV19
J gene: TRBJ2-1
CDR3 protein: CATLGVEGALIGVKEQFF
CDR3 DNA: TGTGCCACCCTAGGTGTGGAGGGGGCGCTTATTGGAGTAAAGGAGCAGTTCTTC

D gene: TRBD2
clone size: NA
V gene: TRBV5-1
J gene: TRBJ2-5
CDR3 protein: CASSLILAGGIQETQYF
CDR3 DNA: TGCGCCAGCAGCTTGATCCTAGCGGGAGGGATCCAAGAGACCCAGTACTTC

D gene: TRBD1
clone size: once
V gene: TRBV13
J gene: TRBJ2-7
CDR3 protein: CASSSSLPGQRYEQYF
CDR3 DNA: TGTGCCAGCAGCTCGAGCCTGCCGGGACAGCGATACGAGCAGTACTTC

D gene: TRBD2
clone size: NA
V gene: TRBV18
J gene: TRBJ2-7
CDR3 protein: CASSPTSGRWSEQYF
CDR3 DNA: TGTGCCAGCTCACCTACTAGCGGGAGATGGTCCGAGCAGTACTTC

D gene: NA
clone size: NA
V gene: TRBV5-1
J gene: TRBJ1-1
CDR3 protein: CASSPFDRDTEAFF
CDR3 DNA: TGCGCCAGCAGCCCCTTTGACCGGGACACTGAAGCTTTCTTT

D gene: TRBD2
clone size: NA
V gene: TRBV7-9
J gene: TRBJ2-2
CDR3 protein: CASSSTGFSGRAIGELFF
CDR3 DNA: TGTGCCAGCAGCTCTACGGGGTTTAGCGGGAGGGCCATCGGGGAGCTGTTTTTT

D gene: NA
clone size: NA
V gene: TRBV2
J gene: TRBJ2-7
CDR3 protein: CASSRGYEQYF
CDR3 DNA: TGTGCCAGCAGCCGGGGCTACGAGCAGTACTTC

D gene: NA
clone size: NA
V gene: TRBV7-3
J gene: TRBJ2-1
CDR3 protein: CASSLMPGYNEQFF
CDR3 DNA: TGTGCCAGCAGCTTAATGCCAGGGTACAATGAGCAGTTCTTC

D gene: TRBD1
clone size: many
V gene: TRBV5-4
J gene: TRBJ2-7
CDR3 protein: CASRGQDSYEQYF
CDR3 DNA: TGTGCCAGCAGGGGACAGGATTCCTACGAGCAGTACTTC

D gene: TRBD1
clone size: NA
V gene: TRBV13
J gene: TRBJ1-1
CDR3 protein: CASSKETGGVGTEAFF
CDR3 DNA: TGTGCCAGCAGCAAGGAGACAGGGGGAGTAGGAACTGAAGCTTTCTTT

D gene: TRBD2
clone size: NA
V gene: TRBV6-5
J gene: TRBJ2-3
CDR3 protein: CASSYQGGREADTQYF
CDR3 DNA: TGTGCCAGCAGTTACCAAGGCGGGCGGGAGGCAGATACGCAGTATTTT

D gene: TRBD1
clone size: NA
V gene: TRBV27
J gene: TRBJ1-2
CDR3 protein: CASRGTGGFYGYTF
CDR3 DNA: TGTGCCAGCAGGGGGACAGGGGGCTTCTATGGCTACACCTTC

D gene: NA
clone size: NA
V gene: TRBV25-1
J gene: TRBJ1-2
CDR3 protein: CASSPPAEGYGYTF
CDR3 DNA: TGTGCCAGCAGTCCTCCCGCAGAGGGCTATGGCTACACCTTC